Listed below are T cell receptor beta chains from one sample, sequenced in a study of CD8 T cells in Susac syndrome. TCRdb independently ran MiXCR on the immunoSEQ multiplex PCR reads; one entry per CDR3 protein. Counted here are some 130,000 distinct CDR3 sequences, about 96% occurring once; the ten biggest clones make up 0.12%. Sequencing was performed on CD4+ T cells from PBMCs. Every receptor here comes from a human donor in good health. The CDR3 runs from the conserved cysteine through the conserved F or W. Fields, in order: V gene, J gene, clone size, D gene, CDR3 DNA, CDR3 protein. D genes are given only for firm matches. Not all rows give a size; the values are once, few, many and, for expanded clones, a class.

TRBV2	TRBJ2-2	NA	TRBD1	TGTGCCAGCACCCGGGACAGGGGCCCCCGATTGACCGGGGAGCTGTTTTTT	CASTRDRGPRLTGELFF
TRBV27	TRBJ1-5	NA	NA	TGTGCCAGCAAAATAACACCCTATAGCAATCAGCCCCAGCATTTT	CASKITPYSNQPQHF
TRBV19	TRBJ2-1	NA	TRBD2	TGTGCCAGTAGTATAAGGGGGATCCTACTAGCGGGAGTCAATGAGCAGTTCTTC	CASSIRGILLAGVNEQFF
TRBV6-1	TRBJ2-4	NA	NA	TGTGCCACCGGCCGGGACACCAAAAACATTCAGTACTTC	CATGRDTKNIQYF
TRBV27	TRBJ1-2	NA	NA	TGTGCCAGCGGAAACAGGGACTCGAACTATGGCTACACCTTC	CASGNRDSNYGYTF
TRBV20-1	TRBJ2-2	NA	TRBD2	TGCAGTGCTACTCTGGGGAGGGAAAGCACCGGGGAGCTGTTTTTT	CSATLGRESTGELFF
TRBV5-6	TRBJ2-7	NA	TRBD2	TGTGCCAGCAGCATAGCGGGAGGTCGAAGCGAGCAGTACTTC	CASSIAGGRSEQYF
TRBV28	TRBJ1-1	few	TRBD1	TGTGCCAGCAGTCGCTTGGGACAGGGAACTGAAGCTTTCTTT	CASSRLGQGTEAFF
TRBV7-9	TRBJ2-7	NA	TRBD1	TGTGCCAGCAGCTTCCCACAGGGGAACGAGCAGTACTTC	CASSFPQGNEQYF
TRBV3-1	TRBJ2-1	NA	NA	TGTGCCAGCAGATCCGACAGAATCTACAATGAGCAGTTCTTC	CASRSDRIYNEQFF
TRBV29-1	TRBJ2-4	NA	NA	TGCAGCGTTGACGGCCCGGCAGGTGGGAACATTCAGTACTTC	CSVDGPAGGNIQYF
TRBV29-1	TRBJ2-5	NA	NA	TGCAGCGTTCTTTATGTCCAAGAGACCCAGTACTTC	CSVLYVQETQYF
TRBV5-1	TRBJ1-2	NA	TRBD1	TGCGCCAGCAGCTTGGACCAGGGGGGCCTTGGCTACACCTTC	CASSLDQGGLGYTF
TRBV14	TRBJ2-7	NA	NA	TGTGCCAGCAGCCAAGATGTCCTGAAATACGAGCAGTACTTC	CASSQDVLKYEQYF
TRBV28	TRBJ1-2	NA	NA	TGTGCCAGCAGTCGACCGTCCTATGGCTACACCTTC	CASSRPSYGYTF
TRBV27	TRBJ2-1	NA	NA	TGTGCCAGCAGAGCGGGTGGAATGTACAATGAGCAGTTCTTC	CASRAGGMYNEQFF
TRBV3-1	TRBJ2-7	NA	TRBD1	TGTGCCAGCAGCCAAGAGGACAGGGAGTTTCTCGAGCAGTACTTC	CASSQEDREFLEQYF
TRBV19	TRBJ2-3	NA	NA	TGTGCCAGTAGTATCGAACGGACTACCCTCCTTCCGGATACGCAGTATTTT	CASSIERTTLLPDTQYF
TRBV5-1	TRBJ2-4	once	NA	TGCGCCAGCAGCCCGGGTTTAGCCAAAAACATTCAGTACTTC	CASSPGLAKNIQYF
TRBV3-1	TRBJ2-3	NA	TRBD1	TGTGCCAGCAGCCGGACAGGTCTAGATACGCAGTATTTT	CASSRTGLDTQYF
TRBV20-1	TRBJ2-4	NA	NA	TGCAGTGCCGACAGGGCAGCGGGGTTAGCCAAAAACATTCAGTACTTC	CSADRAAGLAKNIQYF
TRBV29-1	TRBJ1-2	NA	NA	TGCAGCGTTGAAGATAGAGGCCAGGGATACGGTGGCTACACCTTC	CSVEDRGQGYGGYTF
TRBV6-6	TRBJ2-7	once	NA	TGTGCCAGCAGTTACTCGCTAGGCATCGACGAGCAGTACTTC	CASSYSLGIDEQYF
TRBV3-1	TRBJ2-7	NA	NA	TGTGCCAGCAGCCAATCCCTCTACGAGCAGTACTTC	CASSQSLYEQYF
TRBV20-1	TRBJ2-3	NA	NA	TGCAGTGCTAGAAGGGAGGGGGGCACAGATACGCAGTATTTT	CSARREGGTDTQYF
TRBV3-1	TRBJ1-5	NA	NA	TGTGCCAGCAGCAATACGCGCAATCAGCCCCAGCATTTT	CASSNTRNQPQHF
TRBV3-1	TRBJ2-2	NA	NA	TGTGCCAGCAGCCAAGGGGCATTCCCCGGGGAGCTGTTTTTT	CASSQGAFPGELFF
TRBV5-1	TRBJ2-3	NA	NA	TGCGCCAGCAGCCCCCAGGGGGGGCGCGGCACAGATACGCAGTATTTT	CASSPQGGRGTDTQYF
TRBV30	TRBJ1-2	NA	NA	TGTGCCTCGCAAGGGGGAAGCTATGGCTACACCTTC	CASQGGSYGYTF
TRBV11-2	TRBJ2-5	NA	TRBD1	TGTGCCAGCAGCTTGGGGGACAGGGACCAAGAGACCCAGTACTTC	CASSLGDRDQETQYF
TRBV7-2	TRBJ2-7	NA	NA	TGTGCCAGCAGCCCAGCTCGGCTAGCCCGAATCGAGCAGTACTTC	CASSPARLARIEQYF
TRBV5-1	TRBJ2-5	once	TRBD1	TGCGCCAGCAGCCGGGACAGCCTGGTGCCCCAGTACTTC	CASSRDSLVPQYF
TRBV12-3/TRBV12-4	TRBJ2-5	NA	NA	TGTGCCAGCAGTTTAAACACCCAAGAGACCCAGTACTTC	CASSLNTQETQYF
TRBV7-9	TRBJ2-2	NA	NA	TGTGCCAGCAGCTTTGGTAGAGAAGGGTGGACCGGGGAGCTGTTTTTT	CASSFGREGWTGELFF
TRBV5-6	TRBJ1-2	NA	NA	TGTGCCAGCAGCCCGGGGAACAGGGTGGACTATGGCTACACCTTC	CASSPGNRVDYGYTF
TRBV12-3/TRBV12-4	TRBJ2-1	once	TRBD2	TGTGCCAGCAGTCTACTAGCGACCAATGAGCAGTTCTTC	CASSLLATNEQFF
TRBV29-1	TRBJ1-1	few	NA	TGCAGCGTTGAATGGCCAGGGGCAGGGGCTTTCTTT	CSVEWPGAGAFF